These 26 T cell receptor beta chains were all obtained from the same sample, sequenced in a study of blood T cell repertoires in COVID-19. TCRdb's copy holds only in-frame clones and misses some; the assay was immunoSEQ multiplex PCR. The sample records about 140,000 clones, around 86% being singletons. Source material: peripheral blood. These receptors originate from a human donor in a cohort sampled during active COVID-19.

V gene TRBV5-4 combines with J gene TRBJ2-7; 7 nucleotides match TRBD1. V shed 0 bases and J 6 bases; nucleotides not matched to a gene: 6. Germline loops: CDR1 SGHNT, CDR2 YYREEE (reference sequence). This CDR3 has 14 amino acids. The CDR3: CASSLGQGTGEQYF. Here the CDR3 DNA reads TGTGCCAGCAGCTTGGGACAGGGAACGGGCGAGCAGTACTTC. Based on the CDR3 plus reference TRBV5-4 and TRBJ2-7, the full variable domain is ETGVTQSPTHLIKTRGQQVTLRCSSQSGHNTVSWYQQALGQGPQFIFQYYREEENGRGNFPPRFSGLQFPNYSSELNVNALELDDSALYLCASSLGQGTGEQYFGPGTRLTVT.

The rearrangement joins TRBV18 to TRBJ1-6; the D is unclear. This CDR3 spans 16 amino acids. Per the germline V gene, CDR1 is KGHSH and CDR2 is LQKENI. V lost 2 bases to trimming and J lost 0 bases, with 8 bases between them. The CDR3 here is CASSPGGSSYNSPLHF. DNA for the CDR3: TGTGCCAGCTCACCAGGAGGGAGCTCCTATAATTCACCCCTCCACTTT.

The chain joins TRBV5-1 to TRBJ1-2; 7 bases are shared with TRBD1. Germline assignment: CDR1 SGHRS and CDR2 YFSETQ. The V and J ends lost 4 bases and 8 bases, in that order; junction bases with no gene match: 8. This CDR3 region has 13 residues. CDR3 loop: CASSPPGGGGYTF. The CDR3 DNA is TGCGCCAGCAGCCCCCCGGGAGGGGGCGGCTACACCTTC. The full variable domain, rest sourced from reference TRBV5-1 and TRBJ1-2, is KAGVTQTPRYLIKTRGQQVTLSCSPISGHRSVSWYQQTPGQGLQFLFEYFSETQRNKGNFPGRFSGRQFSNSRSEMNVSTLELGDSALYLCASSPPGGGGYTFGSGTRLTVV.

V is TRBV9 and J is TRBJ2-7, with D perhaps TRBD1 (6 bases). Trimming stripped 3 bases from V and 5 bases from J, with 9 bases between. The CDR3 spans 12 residues. Germline values: CDR1 SGDLS, CDR2 YYNGEE. The CDR3 DNA follows: TGTGCCAGCAGCGCTAACAGGGACGAGCAGTACTTC. Translated: CASSANRDEQYF.

The chain recombines TRBV5-1 with TRBJ2-3; 11 bases align to TRBD1. Germline V gene data show CDR1 as SGHRS and CDR2 as YFSETQ. V gave up 3 bases and J gave up 3 bases; unmatched junction bases: 12. This CDR3 spans 18 amino acids. The CDR3 region has the DNA TGCGCCAGCAGCTACGGACAGGGGGCGAGGAGTAGTACAGATACGCAGTATTTT. Protein sequence: CASSYGQGARSSTDTQYF.

The chain has TRBV18 and TRBJ1-4, with D tentatively TRBD1 (6 bases). This CDR3 contains 18 residues. Per the germline V gene, CDR1 is KGHSH and CDR2 is LQKENI. Trimming shortened V by 4 bases and J by 1 base, and 19 bases separated the two germline ends. CDR3 sequence (DNA): TGTGCCAGCTCACAATATTCGACAGGCCTGGGAACTAATGAAAAACTGTTTTTT. Residues: CASSQYSTGLGTNEKLFF.

The chain has TRBV7-2 and TRBJ2-3; 8 bases align to TRBD2. Germline V gene sequence: CDR1 SGHTA, CDR2 FQGNSA. V shed 5 bases and J 4 bases; nucleotides not matched to a gene: 14. The CDR3 length is 17 residues. Here the CDR3 reads CASSARLRLAGSDTQYF. The CDR3 DNA follows: TGTGCCAGCAGCGCCCGACTAAGGCTAGCGGGTTCAGATACGCAGTATTTT.

The chain carries TRBV23-1 and TRBJ2-3, with D unclear. TRBV23-1 is an ORF, and what it does is uncertain. The CDR3 extends over 15 amino acids. V shed 4 bases and J shed 0 bases, with 11 bases lying between them. CDR3 nucleotides: TGCGCCAGCAGTCTTTATTTTGTTAGCACAGATACGCAGTATTTT. Protein product: CASSLYFVSTDTQYF.

This chain connects TRBV6-6 to TRBJ2-1; D possibly corresponds to TRBD1 (7 bases). The CDR3 is 15 amino acids. Germline V gives CDR1 MNHNY, CDR2 SVGAGI (reference sequence). The V gene lost 3 bases and the J gene lost 5 bases, with 14 bases spanning the gap. In DNA, the CDR3 is TGTGCCAGCAGTTATATCCAGGGGGGCCACAATGAGCAGTTCTTC. This encodes CASSYIQGGHNEQFF.

The chain recombines TRBV3-1 (or the pseudogene TRBV3-2) with TRBJ2-2; D is uncertain. Germline CDR1 LGHDT, CDR2 YNNKEL (reference sequence). Trimming cost V 0 bases and J 1 base, with 9 bases left between them. This CDR3 contains 16 residues. The CDR3 reads CASSQDRARNTGELFF. For the CDR3, the DNA is TGTGCCAGCAGCCAAGATCGTGCCAGGAACACCGGGGAGCTGTTTTTT.

The V call is TRBV7-2, the J call TRBJ2-1; 7 bases align to TRBD1. The CDR3 totals 14 residues. Per the germline V gene, CDR1 is SGHTA and CDR2 is FQGNSA. With 5 bases clipped from V and 4 bases from J, the junction kept 5 bases outside the gene matches. For the CDR3, the DNA is TGTGCCAGCAGCCCCGGGACAGCATACAATGAGCAGTTCTTC. Translated, it gives CASSPGTAYNEQFF.

This clone occurred once. This chain's CDR3 is CASSGTRYNEQFF. Here the CDR3 DNA reads TGTGCCAGCAGCGGTACTAGATACAATGAGCAGTTCTTC. This rearrangement joins TRBV7-3 to TRBJ2-1, with D possibly TRBD2 on 5 matching bases. The CDR3 is 13 residues long. With 5 bases removed from V and 4 bases from J, the gap between germline ends came to 9 bases. Germline-derived CDR1 and CDR2 are SGHTA and FQGTGA.

This chain joins TRBV7-9 and TRBJ2-6; no clear D gene. The V end lost 3 bases, the J end lost 0 bases, and 9 bases lay between the germline ends. The CDR3 is 16 residues long. Germline V gene data show CDR1 as SEHNR and CDR2 as FQNEAQ (reference sequence). The CDR3 DNA sequence: TGTGCCAGCAGCTTTGACACGAGCTCTGGGGCCAACGTCCTGACTTTC. Translation gives CASSFDTSSGANVLTF.

V gene TRBV5-1 combines with J gene TRBJ2-7, with 8 bases identical to TRBD1. The CDR3 sequence is 15 residues long. The germline gives CDR1 SGHRS, CDR2 YFSETQ. J lost 3 bases, V lost 4 bases, and 9 bases had no gene match. The CDR3 spells CASSKPGTGGYEQYF. The CDR3, as DNA: TGCGCCAGCAGCAAACCCGGGACAGGCGGCTACGAGCAGTACTTC.

J is TRBJ2-4 and V is TRBV5-4; weak D call: TRBD1 (6 bases). This CDR3 has 12 residues. Between the trimmed V and J ends, which lost 4 bases and 5 bases, there was a span of 7 bases. Germline V CDR1 and CDR2: SGHNT, YYREEE (reference sequence). The CDR3 reads CASSEGENIQYF. CDR3 sequence (DNA): TGTGCCAGCAGCGAGGGGGAAAACATTCAGTACTTC.

The chain is built from TRBV28 and TRBJ2-6, with 8 nucleotides matching TRBD2. The J segment lost 0 bases and the V segment lost 6 bases, leaving 7 bases of the junction unmatched. CDR1 and CDR2 (germline): MDHEN, SYDVKM. CDR3 length: 17 amino acids. CDR3 sequence reads: CASSPGGVTSGANVLTF. The CDR3 nucleotides are TGTGCCAGCAGCCCGGGGGGGGTGACCTCTGGGGCCAACGTCCTGACTTTC.

This clone was seen a few times. This sequence joins TRBV27 and TRBJ1-1, with D maybe TRBD1 (6 bases). CDR1 is MNHEY, CDR2 SMNVEV, per germline (reference sequence). The CDR3 runs to 14 residues. The V end lost 2 bases, the J end lost 4 bases, and 11 bases lay between the germline ends. The CDR3 region is CASSLGGSSTEAFF. In DNA form, the CDR3 reads TGTGCCAGCAGTTTAGGGGGCTCGAGCACTGAAGCTTTCTTT.

This rearrangement joins TRBV11-3 to TRBJ2-5; D ambiguous. The CDR3 loop spans 13 amino acids. Trimming cost V 2 bases and J 1 base, with 5 bases left between them. The germline CDR1 and CDR2 sequences are SGHNT and YENEEA. CDR3 bases: TGTGCCAGCAGCTTAAGACTCCAAGAGACCCAGTACTTC. It codes for CASSLRLQETQYF. Complete variable domain (other parts from reference TRBV11-3 and TRBJ2-5): EAGVVQSPRYKIIEKKQPVAFWCNPISGHNTLYWYLQNLGQGPELLIRYENEEAVDDSQLPKDRFSAERLKGVDSTLKIQPAELGDSAVYLCASSLRLQETQYFGPGTRLLVL.

This chain links TRBV28 with TRBJ2-4; tentatively, D is TRBD1 (6 bases). Looked up from germline, CDR1 is MDHEN and CDR2 is SYDVKM. The CDR3 sequence is 14 residues long. V lost 6 bases and J 4 bases, leaving 13 bases between the germline ends. Here the CDR3 reads CASSKKQGKNIQYF. In DNA form, the CDR3 reads TGTGCCAGCAGCAAAAAGCAGGGGAAAAACATTCAGTACTTC. Drawing the rest from reference TRBV28 and TRBJ2-4, the complete variable domain is DVKVTQSSRYLVKRTGEKVFLECVQDMDHENMFWYRQDPGLGLRLIYFSYDVKMKEKGDIPEGYSVSREKKERFSLILESASTNQTSMYLCASSKKQGKNIQYFGAGTRLSVL.

This rearrangement joins TRBV7-9 to TRBJ1-1, with 7 bases matching TRBD1. The CDR3 is made up of 13 amino acids. V lost 4 bases, J lost 3 bases, and 2 bases stayed unmatched. Germline CDR1 is SEHNR and CDR2 is FQNEAQ (reference sequence). The CDR3 protein is CASSSQGDTEAFF. The CDR3 region has the DNA TGTGCCAGCAGCTCTCAGGGGGACACTGAAGCTTTCTTT.

The CDR3 DNA sequence: TGTGCCAGCTCACGAGAGGGCCGCTCTAATTCACCCCTCCACTTT. Its translation: CASSREGRSNSPLHF. This chain links TRBV18 with TRBJ1-6; D gene unclear. In germline, CDR1 is KGHSH, CDR2 LQKENI. The V end lost 4 bases, the J end lost 6 bases, and 13 bases lay between the germline ends. CDR3 length: 15 amino acids.

This rearrangement joins TRBV5-6 to TRBJ2-2, with a weak D call TRBD1 (5 bases). Per the germline V gene, CDR1 is SGHDT and CDR2 is YYEEEE. CDR3 length: 15 residues. V was clipped by 0 bases and J by 6 bases, with 12 bases between them. CDR3 region: CASSLDAGQSGELFF. CDR3 sequence (DNA): TGTGCCAGCAGCTTGGATGCAGGGCAGTCCGGGGAGCTGTTTTTT.

The V call is TRBV3-1 (or the pseudogene TRBV3-2), the J call TRBJ2-6; possible D gene TRBD2, 5 bases. Trimming pared 5 bases from V and 0 bases from J, leaving 8 bases between. CDR1 is LGHDT, CDR2 YNNKEL, per germline (reference sequence). There are 15 residues in the CDR3. The CDR3 bases are TGTGCCAGCAGCGAGGGTGGCTCTGGGGCCAACGTCCTGACTTTC. Its protein is CASSEGGSGANVLTF.

This chain joins TRBV28 and TRBJ2-7, with 9 bases identical to TRBD1. Trimming took 6 bases from V and 4 from J; bases not matched to a gene: 13. Germline V CDR1 and CDR2: MDHEN, SYDVKM. This CDR3 is 16 amino acids long. The CDR3 DNA sequence: TGTGCCAGCAGCCACCTCTCGCCGGGACAGGGTTACGAGCAGTACTTC. It specifies CASSHLSPGQGYEQYF.

Comment on this clone: At one end the junction does not follow the germline gene, possibly because of a read error. The rearrangement joins TRBV4-2 to TRBJ2-5; tentatively, D is TRBD2 (6 bases). From germline, CDR1 is LGHNA and CDR2 YNFKEQ. The CDR3 contains 15 residues. Written as DNA, the CDR3 is TGTGCCAGCAGCCAAGATCCCCAGCGTCTAGCGCCAAGCAACTTC. Protein product: CASSQDPQRLAPSNF.

The chain couples TRBV18 to TRBJ1-3; D call uncertain. Germline V CDR1 and CDR2: KGHSH, LQKENI. This CDR3 has 17 amino acids. V shed 0 bases and J shed 0 bases, with 12 bases lying between them. The CDR3 loop reads CASSPPGRGSSGNTIYF. The CDR3 bases are TGTGCCAGCTCACCACCTGGACGGGGAAGCTCTGGAAACACCATATATTTT.